Below are 21 T cell receptor beta chains sequenced from a single sample in a study of CD8 T cells in ankylosing spondylitis. Study-level results: Within ankylosing spondylitis blood, a TCR beta motif made up of roughly eight highly homologous variants appeared to be characteristic.

A single record per CDR3 protein comes from TCRdb applying MiXCR to the 5' RACE reads. The table records about 540,000 distinct CDR3 sequences, more than 9.5% of them present only once. Their antigen targets remain unknown. Sequenced: blood, either unsorted or a sorted T cell fraction (not recorded which). Source of these receptors: a male donor with ankylosing spondylitis.

This clonotype was counted many times. The rearrangement joins TRBV5-1 to TRBJ2-7, with D possibly TRBD1 on 6 matching bases. The CDR3 runs to 15 residues. The germline V and J ends were trimmed by 0 bases and 5 bases, with 15 bases remaining between them. From germline, CDR1 is SGHRS and CDR2 YFSETQ. The CDR3 DNA reads TGCGCCAGCAGCTTGGCCGGGACACTCGTCGACGAGCAGTACGTC. It encodes CASSLAGTLVDEQYV.

This clonotype was counted a few times. The chain employs TRBV5-1 and TRBJ2-7; D unclear. CDR3 length: 15 amino acids. Trimming stripped 0 bases from V and 1 base from J, with 11 bases between. CDR1 SGHRS and CDR2 YFSETQ come from the germline V gene. The CDR3 nucleotides are TGCGCCAGCAGCTTGGCCGGCCCAGAATCCTACGAGCAGTACTTC. It specifies CASSLAGPESYEQYF.

The rearrangement joins TRBV24-1 to TRBJ2-5; the D call may be TRBD1 or TRBD2 (5 bases each). This CDR3 is built from 17 residues. The ends were cut back, 8 bases at V and 0 bases at J, with 21 bases in the middle. The germline gives CDR1 KGHDR, CDR2 SFDVKD. The CDR3, as DNA: TGTGCCACCATCCGGGGCCCGACCCCCCCTTACCAAGAGACCCAGTACTTC. This translates into CATIRGPTPPYQETQYF.

This clonotype showed up many times. The genes are TRBV15 and TRBJ2-5, with a weak D call TRBD2 (6 bases). The germline gives CDR1 LNHNV, CDR2 YYDKDF (reference sequence). This CDR3 is built from 15 residues. The ends were cut back, 8 bases at V and 1 base at J, with 17 bases in the middle. As DNA, the CDR3 is TGTGCCACCTCGGTCGGGGCGGGATTCCAAGAGACCCAGTACTTC. Protein sequence: CATSVGAGFQETQYF.

This clonotype has ten or more counts. This sequence joins TRBV20-1 and TRBJ2-5, with D possibly matching TRBD2 (6 bases). The length of the CDR3 is 13 residues. Trimming shortened V by 1 base and J by 2 bases, and 8 bases separated the two germline ends. The V gene's germline CDR1 is DFQATT and CDR2 SNEGSKA (reference sequence). The CDR3 sequence is CSARVAGQETQYF. The CDR3 DNA reads as TGCAGTGCTAGAGTGGCGGGACAAGAGACCCAGTACTTC.

This clonotype came up a few times. The chain carries TRBV6-1 and TRBJ1-2; D gene unclear. The V end was cut by 4 bases, the J end by 4 bases, with 10 bases between. Germline V CDR1 and CDR2: MNHNS, SASEGT. CDR3 length equals 13 residues. Written as DNA, the CDR3 is TGTGCCAGCAGTGTGGGCGGGTCCTATGGCTACACCTTC. As protein: CASSVGGSYGYTF.

This clonotype was picked up many times. DNA for the CDR3: TGCGCCAGCAGCCTACAGGGGAGACAAGAGACCCAGTACTTC. Protein product: CASSLQGRQETQYF. The chain joins TRBV5-1 to TRBJ2-5; 7 bases fit TRBD1. Germline V gene data show CDR1 as SGHRS and CDR2 as YFSETQ. This CDR3 comprises 14 residues. The V and J ends lost 4 bases and 2 bases, in that order; junction bases with no gene match: 5.

This clonotype was observed at least ten times. The V call is TRBV29-1, the J call TRBJ2-1; 10 nucleotides agree with TRBD2. This CDR3 spans 14 amino acids. The J segment lost 3 bases and the V segment lost 7 bases, leaving 6 bases of the junction unmatched. The V gene's germline CDR1 is SQVTM and CDR2 ANQGSEA. The CDR3 nucleotides read TGCAGCGATAGACTAGCGGGCGGCTACAATGAGCAGTTCTTC. It codes for CSDRLAGGYNEQFF.

V and J are TRBV20-1 and TRBJ1-5; D is perhaps TRBD1 (5 bases). CDR3 length equals 13 residues. The germline gives CDR1 DFQATT, CDR2 SNEGSKA (reference sequence). With 6 bases removed from V and 0 bases from J, the gap between germline ends came to 9 bases. Here the CDR3 DNA reads TGCAGTGCAAACAGGTTTAGCAATCAGCCCCAGCATTTT. It yields the protein CSANRFSNQPQHF.

This clonotype was counted ten times or more. This chain connects TRBV20-1 to TRBJ2-1, with unresolved D. V was trimmed by 0 bases and J by 8 bases, leaving 14 bases between them. Germline V lookup: CDR1 DFQATT, CDR2 SNEGSKA (reference sequence). The CDR3 contains 14 residues. The DNA for the CDR3 is TGCAGTGCTAGAGATATGGCCCCGGCGGATGAGCAGTTCTTC. It translates to CSARDMAPADEQFF.

The CDR3 nucleotides read TGTGCCAGCAGTGAAGTACAAAACACCGGGGAGCTGTTTTTT. Its translation: CASSEVQNTGELFF. The rearrangement uses TRBV6-1 and TRBJ2-2; D is ambiguous. The CDR3 is 14 amino acids. V dropped 1 base and J dropped 2 bases, with 5 bases sitting between them. Germline-derived CDR1 and CDR2 are MNHNS and SASEGT.

There are a few counts of this clonotype. The chain employs TRBV15 and TRBJ2-7, with D perhaps TRBD2 (6 bases). CDR3 size: 14 residues. The germline V gene encodes CDR1 LNHNV and CDR2 YYDKDF (reference sequence). Between the trimmed V and J ends, which lost 3 bases and 6 bases, there was a span of 15 bases. The CDR3 DNA follows: TGTGCCACCAGCAGGGGGGACTCAGGGACCGAGCAGTACTTC. It codes for CATSRGDSGTEQYF. Complete variable domain (other parts from reference TRBV15 and TRBJ2-7): DAMVIQNPRYQVTQFGKPVTLSCSQTLNHNVMYWYQQKSSQAPKLLFHYYDKDFNNEADTPDNFQSRRPNTSFCFLDIRSPGLGDTAMYLCATSRGDSGTEQYFGPGTRLTVT.

In this sample, this clonotype turned up a few times. J is TRBJ2-3 and V is TRBV29-1, with no clear D. CDR1 is SQVTM, CDR2 ANQGSEA, per germline. Trimming removed 4 bases from V and 6 bases from J, with 14 bases in between. CDR3 length: 13 residues. This CDR3 reads CSVGDWGVDTQYF. The CDR3 nucleotides read TGCAGCGTTGGAGACTGGGGTGTGGATACGCAGTATTTT.

There are a few counts of this clonotype. The gene calls are TRBV7-7 and TRBJ2-1, with 8 bases identical to TRBD2. The CDR3 sequence is 16 residues long. With V trimmed by 5 bases and J by 8 bases, 14 bases remained unmatched. CDR1 and CDR2 from the germline V gene are SSHAT and FNYEAQ (reference sequence). The CDR3 spells CASSPYLSGSGHEQFF. CDR3 nucleotides: TGTGCCAGCAGCCCCTATTTGAGCGGGAGTGGGCATGAGCAGTTCTTC.

This chain uses TRBV27 with TRBJ2-2; D ambiguous. CDR1 is MNHEY and CDR2 is SMNVEV in the germline V gene (reference sequence). CDR3 length: 15 residues. The V gene lost 7 bases and the J gene lost 5 bases, with 17 bases spanning the gap. The CDR3 loop reads CASTVGGSPTGELFF. The CDR3 region has the DNA TGTGCCAGCACCGTCGGTGGCAGCCCGACCGGGGAGCTGTTTTTT.

This clonotype showed up just a few times. The V and J genes are TRBV10-2 and TRBJ1-2; TRBD1 is a possible D gene (6 bases). Trimming shortened V by 8 bases and J by 0 bases, and 13 bases separated the two germline ends. The CDR3 loop spans 14 amino acids. Germline CDR1 and CDR2: WSHSY and SAAADI. The CDR3 loop is CASRLGQSNYGYTF. CDR3 DNA sequence: TGCGCCAGCCGCCTTGGACAGTCTAACTATGGCTACACCTTC.

The sample holds many counts of this clonotype. The chain carries TRBV7-8 and TRBJ2-1; D gene ambiguous. This CDR3 comprises 17 residues. Trimming removed 3 bases at V and 3 bases at J, with 18 bases between. CDR1 is SGHVS and CDR2 is FQNEAQ in the germline V gene. CDR3 region: CASSFSSFDLYYNEQFF. The CDR3 DNA is TGTGCCAGCAGCTTTTCTTCCTTTGATTTGTACTACAATGAGCAGTTCTTC.

The rearrangement uses TRBV10-3 and TRBJ2-2; TRBD1 matches at 10 bases. J was trimmed by 5 bases and V by 6 bases; bases with no gene match: 6. The CDR3 loop spans 15 amino acids. Germline lookup yields CDR1 ENHRY and CDR2 SYGVKD. The CDR3 nucleotides read TGTGCCATCAGGCCCGGGACAGGGGAGACCGGGGAGCTGTTTTTT. Translation: CAIRPGTGETGELFF.

This clonotype was counted between two and nine times. The chain employs TRBV2 and TRBJ1-1; a possible D gene is TRBD1 (6 bases). Germline lookup yields CDR1 SNHLY and CDR2 FYNNEI. The V and J ends lost 7 bases and 3 bases respectively, with 15 bases between them. The CDR3 contains 14 residues. The CDR3 here is CASKRDTRDTEAFF. CDR3 in DNA: TGTGCCAGCAAGAGGGACACGAGGGACACTGAAGCTTTCTTT.

This clonotype was counted between two and nine times. CDR3 amino acids: CSARVGGSTYNEQFF. The CDR3 DNA reads TGCAGTGCTAGAGTGGGGGGCTCCACCTACAATGAGCAGTTCTTC. The chain recombines TRBV20-1 with TRBJ2-1; D is perhaps TRBD1 or TRBD2 (6 bases each). The CDR3 has 15 amino acids. Trimming removed 1 base at V and 2 bases at J, with 12 bases between. Germline-derived CDR1 and CDR2 are DFQATT and SNEGSKA (reference sequence).

This clonotype appeared many times. The chain is built from TRBV5-1 and TRBJ2-1; 14 nucleotides align to TRBD2. This CDR3 has 17 amino acids. Looked up from germline, CDR1 is SGHRS and CDR2 is YFSETQ. V trimming: 3 bases; J trimming: 7 bases; junction bases outside the gene matches: 9. The CDR3 reads CASSSFPGLAGVNEQFF. CDR3 nucleotides: TGCGCCAGCAGCTCCTTCCCGGGACTAGCGGGAGTTAATGAGCAGTTCTTC.